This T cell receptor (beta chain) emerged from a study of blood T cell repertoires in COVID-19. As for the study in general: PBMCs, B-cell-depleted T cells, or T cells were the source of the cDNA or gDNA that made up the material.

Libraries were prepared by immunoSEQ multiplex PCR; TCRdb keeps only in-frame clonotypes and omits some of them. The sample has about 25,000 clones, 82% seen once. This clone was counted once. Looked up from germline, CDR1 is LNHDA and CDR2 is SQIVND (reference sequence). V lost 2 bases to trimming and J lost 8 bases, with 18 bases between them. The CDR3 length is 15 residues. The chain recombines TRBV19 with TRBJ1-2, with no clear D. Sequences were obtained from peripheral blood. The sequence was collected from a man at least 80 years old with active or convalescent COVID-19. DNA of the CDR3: TGTGCCAGTAGTATAAGGCAAGGTGCAGGAGGAGGCTACACCTTC. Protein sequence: CASSIRQGAGGGYTF.